The 25 T cell receptor beta chains listed next were all sequenced from one sample in a study of blood T cells in healthy people across ages. With a J-beta primer mix and a sample-barcoded 5' primer, a second PCR ran about 7 to 12 cycles. TCRdb analysed the 5' RACE reads with MiXCR anew, one entry per CDR3 protein. This table holds 950,000 to 1,200,000 distinct CDR3 sequences, 30% to 40% found once. The material sequenced was blood. The receptors derive from a man aged 18 to 29 in good health.

The chain recombines TRBV4-3 with TRBJ2-5; 14 nucleotides match TRBD2. The CDR3 runs 17 residues. V lost 0 bases to trimming and J lost 11 bases; unmatched junction nucleotides: 11. Germline-derived CDR1 and CDR2 are LGHNA and YSLEER. The CDR3 sequence is CASSQDGTSGGPNEQYF. In DNA, the CDR3 is TGCGCCAGCAGCCAAGATGGGACTAGCGGGGGTCCTAATGAGCAGTACTTC.

The rearrangement links TRBV2 to TRBJ2-2, with 8 bases aligning to TRBD1. Trimming cost V 11 bases and J 6 bases; bases outside gene matches: 11. Germline CDR1 SNHLY, CDR2 FYNNEI. The CDR3 length is 14 residues. The DNA for the CDR3 is TGTGCCGGCAAAACCCAGGGGGCGGCCGGGGAGCTGTTTTTT. Translated: CAGKTQGAAGELFF.

This clonotype was seen only a few times. The chain recombines TRBV20-1 with TRBJ2-3, with 8 bases lining up with TRBD1. The CDR3 is 17 residues long. J lost 2 bases, V lost 2 bases, and 12 bases had no gene match. Germline V CDR1 and CDR2: DFQATT, SNEGSKA (reference sequence). CDR3 amino acids: CSARRDRRDPFTDTQYF. The CDR3 DNA is TGCAGTGCTAGACGGGACAGGAGAGACCCTTTCACAGATACGCAGTATTTT.

This clonotype was counted ten times or more. V and J are TRBV7-2 and TRBJ2-1; D perhaps matches TRBD2 (6 bases). The CDR3 is made up of 14 amino acids. Germline V lookup: CDR1 SGHTA, CDR2 FQGNSA. Deletions cut 8 bases from V and 0 bases from J, with 11 bases between. The CDR3 DNA reads TGTGCCAGCGGGACTTTGCTCTCCTACAATGAGCAGTTCTTC. It translates to CASGTLLSYNEQFF.

This clonotype was picked up many times. This chain connects TRBV6-2 or TRBV6-3 to TRBJ2-7; TRBD1 aligns across 7 bases. The length of the CDR3 is 13 residues. Germline V gene data show CDR1 as MNHEY and CDR2 as SVGEGT. V dropped 2 bases and J dropped 6; count of bases not matched to a gene: 4. This chain's CDR3 is CASSYRDRGEQYF. CDR3 nucleotides: TGTGCCAGCAGTTACCGGGACAGAGGCGAGCAGTACTTC.

The chain is built from TRBV25-1 and TRBJ2-7; no reliable D call. The CDR3 is 14 residues long. V was pared by 1 base and J by 0 bases, with 7 bases between. In germline, CDR1 is MGHDK, CDR2 SYGVNS. The CDR3 spells CASSESGNSYEQYF. The CDR3 region has the DNA TGTGCCAGCAGTGAATCTGGCAACTCCTACGAGCAGTACTTC.

The table lists this clonotype with a few counts. This chain connects TRBV20-1 to TRBJ1-2; 8 nucleotides match TRBD1. This CDR3 is 17 amino acids long. V was clipped by 0 bases and J by 5 bases; unmatched bases: 14. Looked up from germline, CDR1 is DFQATT and CDR2 is SNEGSKA (reference sequence). CDR3 nucleotide sequence: TGCAGTGCTAGAGATCTAAGCGGACAGGGCAACTTGTATGGCTACACCTTC. This sequence encodes CSARDLSGQGNLYGYTF.

This clonotype was seen a few times. The chain has TRBV6-5 and TRBJ1-5; a possible D gene is TRBD1 (6 bases). The V end was cut by 5 bases, the J end by 6 bases, with 14 bases between. The CDR3 extends over 14 amino acids. Per germline, CDR1 MNHEY and CDR2 SVGAGI. The CDR3 region has the DNA TGTGCCAGCAGTGTAGCCCAGGGGACTCAGCCCCAGCATTTT. It encodes CASSVAQGTQPQHF.

The rearrangement joins TRBV12-3 or TRBV12-4 to TRBJ1-4, with D tentatively TRBD1 (5 bases). This CDR3 has 14 amino acids. The germline V and J ends were trimmed by 3 bases and 3 bases, with 8 bases remaining between them. CDR3 residues: CASSFKGANEKLFF. CDR3 nucleotide sequence: TGTGCCAGCAGTTTCAAAGGGGCTAATGAAAAACTGTTTTTT.

This rearrangement joins TRBV20-1 to TRBJ2-1, with TRBD1 as a possible D gene (6 bases). Per germline, CDR1 DFQATT and CDR2 SNEGSKA (reference sequence). Trimming took 3 bases from V and 4 from J, leaving 10 bases between them. CDR3 length: 13 residues. CDR3 amino acids: CSARRDTYNEQFF. The CDR3 DNA sequence: TGCAGTGCTAGGAGGGACACTTACAATGAGCAGTTCTTC.

This clonotype was seen a handful of times. The chain recombines TRBV20-1 with TRBJ1-1; D unresolved. V was shortened by 2 bases and J by 3 bases, with 10 bases between the two germline ends. Germline V CDR1 and CDR2: DFQATT, SNEGSKA (reference sequence). The CDR3 spans 13 residues. CDR3 sequence (DNA): TGCAGTGCTAGAAATACTGCGGACACTGAAGCTTTCTTT. This sequence encodes CSARNTADTEAFF.

This chain joins TRBV11-2 and TRBJ2-4; tentative D call: TRBD1 (5 bases). V was clipped by 1 base and J by 0 bases, with 28 bases between them. This CDR3 is 22 amino acids long. CDR1 and CDR2 (germline): SGHAT, FQNNGV. CDR3 DNA sequence: TGTGCCAGCAGCTTAGGGGTCAGGGTCTCAAGGTCTGGAAGACTAGCCAAAAACATTCAGTACTTC. The encoded protein is CASSLGVRVSRSGRLAKNIQYF. Supplemented by reference TRBV11-2 and TRBJ2-4, the full variable domain reads EAGVAQSPRYKIIEKRQSVAFWCNPISGHATLYWYQQILGQGPKLLIQFQNNGVVDDSQLPKDRFSAERLKGVDSTLKIQPAKLEDSAVYLCASSLGVRVSRSGRLAKNIQYFGAGTRLSVL.

The V and J genes are TRBV7-2 and TRBJ2-3, with D possibly being TRBD2 (6 bases). The V gene's germline CDR1 is SGHTA and CDR2 FQGNSA. Trimming shortened V by 5 bases and J by 2 bases, and 14 bases separated the two germline ends. CDR3 size: 15 residues. CDR3 residues: CASSRTGLPTDTQYF. In DNA form, the CDR3 reads TGTGCCAGCAGCCGGACGGGACTCCCCACAGATACGCAGTATTTT.

This chain connects TRBV29-1 to TRBJ2-1; the D is unclear. Germline assignment: CDR1 SQVTM and CDR2 ANQGSEA. The CDR3 contains 10 residues. V lost 8 bases and J lost 9, with 11 bases in between. In DNA form, the CDR3 reads TGCAGCTTTCGATTGAGTGAGCAGTTCTTC. Amino acids: CSFRLSEQFF.

Concerning this clonotype: The junction departs from the called germline gene at one end, perhaps through a read error. This CDR3 reads CASSPQTGSNEKLFF. The CDR3 DNA is TGTGCTAGCAGCCCCCAGACAGGGAGTAATGAAAAACTGTTTTTT. The chain links TRBV7-8 to TRBJ1-4, with 7 bases fitting TRBD1. Germline V CDR1 and CDR2: SGHVS, FQNEAQ. CDR3 length: 15 amino acids.

This chain connects TRBV29-1 to TRBJ2-1; 14 bases are shared with TRBD2. V lost 0 bases to trimming and J lost 7 bases; unmatched junction nucleotides: 11. Per germline, CDR1 SQVTM and CDR2 ANQGSEA. The length of the CDR3 is 18 residues. In DNA form, the CDR3 reads TGCAGCGTTGAAGATCTTATCCCGGGACTAGCGGGGGTTAATGAGCAGTTCTTC. Translated: CSVEDLIPGLAGVNEQFF.

This chain connects TRBV4-2 to TRBJ2-2; no firm D call. Trimming stripped 7 bases from V and 2 bases from J, with 8 bases between. The CDR3 extends over 13 amino acids. CDR1 LGHNA and CDR2 YNFKEQ come from the germline V gene. CDR3 in DNA: TGTGCCAGCACCCCCATTAACACCGGGGAGCTGTTTTTT. Its translation: CASTPINTGELFF.

Only a few counts were recorded for this clonotype. The J gene is TRBJ1-6, the V gene TRBV6-2 or TRBV6-3; 9 nucleotides align to TRBD1. Trimming took 5 bases from V and 6 from J; bases not matched to a gene: 8. Germline V gene sequence: CDR1 MNHEY, CDR2 SVGEGT. This CDR3 contains 16 residues. CDR3 nucleotides: TGTGCCAGCAGTCCACCGGGACAGGGTCTTAATTCACCCCTCCACTTT. Protein sequence: CASSPPGQGLNSPLHF.

CDR3 amino acids: CASLLSGGKTDTQYF. As DNA, the CDR3 is TGTGCCAGCTTACTTAGCGGGGGGAAAACAGATACGCAGTATTTT. The chain links TRBV7-9 to TRBJ2-3, with 10 nucleotides matching TRBD2. The CDR3 covers 15 residues. In germline, CDR1 is SEHNR, CDR2 FQNEAQ (reference sequence). V shed 8 bases, J shed 3 bases, and the junction held 8 bases outside the gene matches.

Of note for this clonotype: The germline gene is not matched at one end of the junction; a read error may be the cause. This rearrangement joins TRBV5-1 to TRBJ2-3; 7 positions match TRBD2. CDR3 length equals 17 residues. Germline V gene data show CDR1 as SGHRS and CDR2 as YFSETQ. The CDR3 DNA sequence: TGCGCTAGCAGCCCCGGCAAGACTGGCGGGGGTCGGGATACGCAGTATTTT. It yields the protein CASSPGKTGGGRDTQYF. Drawing the rest from reference TRBV5-1 and TRBJ2-3, the complete variable domain is KAGVTQTPRYLIKTRGQQVTLSCSPISGHRSVSWYQQTPGQGLQFLFEYFSETQRNKGNFPGRFSGRQFSNSRSEMNVSTLELGDSALYLCASSPGKTGGGRDTQYFGPGTRLTVL.

Points on this clonotype: This sequence may be a read error, since a much larger clone differs from it by one base. The J gene is TRBJ2-1, the V gene TRBV29-1; D may be TRBD1 (6 bases). Germline loops: CDR1 SQVTM, CDR2 ANQGSEA. The V end lost 6 bases, the J end lost 13 bases, and 22 bases lay between the germline ends. The CDR3 covers 13 residues. The CDR3 protein is CSVRGTGQETQFF. The CDR3 DNA follows: TGCAGCGTCAGGGGAACAGGACAAGAGACCCAGTTCTTC.

V usage is TRBV12-3 or TRBV12-4 and J usage is TRBJ1-4; weak D call: TRBD1 (5 bases). The CDR3 has 16 residues. The V gene lost 3 bases and the J gene lost 8 bases, with 19 bases spanning the gap. CDR3 coding DNA: TGTGCCAGCAGTTTCGGGGCGGGGGGTGCTTCCGAAAAACTGTTTTTT. This encodes CASSFGAGGASEKLFF.

The V and J genes are TRBV7-2 and TRBJ2-5; TRBD1 aligns across 7 bases. V trimming: 4 bases; J trimming: 4 bases; junction bases outside the gene matches: 18. This CDR3 comprises 18 residues. Germline loops: CDR1 SGHTA, CDR2 FQGNSA. The CDR3 spells CASSYVLQGPLKSETQYF. CDR3 bases: TGTGCCAGCAGCTACGTACTACAGGGGCCCCTGAAGTCAGAGACCCAGTACTTC.

This chain uses TRBV4-3 with TRBJ2-7; D gene uncertain. The V end lost 4 bases, the J end lost 4 bases, and 8 bases lay between the germline ends. The CDR3 has 12 amino acids. In germline, CDR1 is LGHNA, CDR2 YSLEER. The chain's CDR3 is CASSREFYEQYF. In nucleotides, the CDR3 is TGCGCCAGCAGCCGGGAATTTTACGAGCAGTACTTC.

The chain has TRBV12-5 and TRBJ2-7; 7 bases line up with TRBD1. CDR1 and CDR2 from the germline V gene are LGHNT and FRNRAP. The J segment lost 3 bases and the V segment lost 4 bases, leaving 3 bases of the junction unmatched. This CDR3 has 13 residues. The CDR3 DNA follows: TGTGCTAGTGGTTCGACAGGGAACTACGAGCAGTACTTC. It encodes CASGSTGNYEQYF.